The sequence of this T cell receptor (beta chain) was determined in a study of OX40 agonist ivuxolimab in advanced cancers. General study findings and limits: Some nonresponders also had low normalized T-cell clonal expansion.

Remarks on this clone: What it binds is unknown.

Only in-frame clones appear in the TCRdb table, and some are missing; sequencing was by immunoSEQ multiplex PCR. Among about 83,000 clones listed, roughly 80% were seen once. The CDR3 loop spans 13 amino acids. The V and J ends lost 8 bases and 1 base respectively, with 11 bases between them. The V gene's germline CDR1 is MNHNS and CDR2 SASEGT. The receptor was isolated from an adult with an advanced solid tumor such as melanoma, head and neck, liver or kidney cancer. The chain links TRBV6-1 to TRBJ1-1, with D hard to call. The sample here was CD4+ or CD8+ T cells sorted from blood, taken in a trial of the OX40 agonist ivuxolimab. The CDR3 loop reads CASYQAWNTEAFF. In DNA form, the CDR3 reads TGTGCCAGCTATCAGGCCTGGAACACTGAAGCTTTCTTT.